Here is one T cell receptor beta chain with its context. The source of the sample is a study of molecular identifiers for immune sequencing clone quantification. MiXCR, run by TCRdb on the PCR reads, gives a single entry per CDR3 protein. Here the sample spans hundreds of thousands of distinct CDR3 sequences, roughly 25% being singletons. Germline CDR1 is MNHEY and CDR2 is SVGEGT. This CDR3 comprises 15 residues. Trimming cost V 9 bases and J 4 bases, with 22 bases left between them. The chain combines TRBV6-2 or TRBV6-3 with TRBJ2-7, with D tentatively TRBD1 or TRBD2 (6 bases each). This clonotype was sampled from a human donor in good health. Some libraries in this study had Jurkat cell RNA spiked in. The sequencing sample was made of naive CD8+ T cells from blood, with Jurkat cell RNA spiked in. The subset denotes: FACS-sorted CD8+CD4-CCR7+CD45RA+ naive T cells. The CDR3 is CARSHEGGRWYEQYF. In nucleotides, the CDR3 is TGTGCCAGATCCCATGAGGGGGGTCGGTGGTACGAGCAGTACTTC.